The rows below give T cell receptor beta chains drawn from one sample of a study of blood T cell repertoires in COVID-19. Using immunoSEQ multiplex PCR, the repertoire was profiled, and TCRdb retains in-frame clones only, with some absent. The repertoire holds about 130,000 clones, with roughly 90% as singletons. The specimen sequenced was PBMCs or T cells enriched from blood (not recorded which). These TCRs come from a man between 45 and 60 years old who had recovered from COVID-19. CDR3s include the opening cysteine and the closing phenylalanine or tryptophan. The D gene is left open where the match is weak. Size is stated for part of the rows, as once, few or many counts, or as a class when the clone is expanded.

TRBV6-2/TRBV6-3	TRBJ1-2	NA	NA	TGTGCCAGCAGTTACAGGGAGGATGGCTACACCTTC	CASSYREDGYTF
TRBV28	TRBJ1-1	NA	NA	TGTGCCAGCAGTATAACAGGGTACGGTGAAGCTTTCTTT	CASSITGYGEAFF
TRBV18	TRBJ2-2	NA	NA	TGTGCCAGCTCGAGGACTTTCGGCACCGGGGAGCTGTTTTTT	CASSRTFGTGELFF
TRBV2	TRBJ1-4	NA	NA	TGTGCCAGCTTCTCTCTGGCCCTTAATGAAAAACTGTTTTTT	CASFSLALNEKLFF
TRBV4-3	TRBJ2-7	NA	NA	TGCGCCAGCAGCCAAGATCCTAGCGCGAACCCCTACGAGCAGTACTTC	CASSQDPSANPYEQYF
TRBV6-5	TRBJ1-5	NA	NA	TGTGCCAGCAGTTCCCAGGGAATTGGGGATCAGCCCCAGCATTTT	CASSSQGIGDQPQHF
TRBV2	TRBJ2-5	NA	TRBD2	TGTGCCAGCAGAAGGGGGAGCGGGAGGGAGGGAGAGACCCAGTACTTC	CASRRGSGREGETQYF
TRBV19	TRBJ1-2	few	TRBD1	TGTGCCAGTACCGATCCCGGGACAGGGGCCTATGGCTACACCTTC	CASTDPGTGAYGYTF
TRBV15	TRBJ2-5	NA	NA	TGTGCCACCAGCAGAGTTTCGGGGCAAGAGACCCAGTACTTC	CATSRVSGQETQYF
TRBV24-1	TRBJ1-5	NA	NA	TGTGCCACCAGTAAAACAGTCAAGGAACAGCCCCAGCATTTT	CATSKTVKEQPQHF
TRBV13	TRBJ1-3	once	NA	TGTGCCAGCAGCTCCGACATCTCTGGAAACACCATATATTTT	CASSSDISGNTIYF
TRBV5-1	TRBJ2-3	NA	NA	TGCGCCAGCAGCTTGGCGTCGGAGGAGGATACGCAGTATTTT	CASSLASEEDTQYF
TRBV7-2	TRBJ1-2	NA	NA	TGTGCCAGCAGCTTATGGGGAGACTATGGCTACACCTTC	CASSLWGDYGYTF
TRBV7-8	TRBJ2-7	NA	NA	TGTGCCAGCAGCTTAGCTCGGGGAATCAACGAGCAGTACTTC	CASSLARGINEQYF
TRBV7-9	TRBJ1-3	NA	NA	TGTGCCAGCAGCTTAGGTATTAGGGGGATCTCTGGAAACACCATATATTTT	CASSLGIRGISGNTIYF
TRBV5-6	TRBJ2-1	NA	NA	TGTGCCAGCAGCTTGATTTATCCCAATGAGCAGTTCTTC	CASSLIYPNEQFF
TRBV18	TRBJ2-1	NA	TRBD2	TGTGCCAGCTTCTCGCCGACTAGCGGGAGCTACAATGAGCAGTTCTTC	CASFSPTSGSYNEQFF
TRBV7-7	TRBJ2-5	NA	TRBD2	TGTGCCAGCAGCTCCGGCCGGGCGGGAGCCCTAGAGACCCAGTACTTC	CASSSGRAGALETQYF
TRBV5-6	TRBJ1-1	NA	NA	TGTGCCAGCAGCGGGAGGGTGCTACTTGAAGCTTTCTTT	CASSGRVLLEAFF
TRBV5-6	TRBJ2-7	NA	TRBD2	TGTGCCAGCAGCTTGCAGCGGGAGCCCGACGAGCAGTACTTC	CASSLQREPDEQYF
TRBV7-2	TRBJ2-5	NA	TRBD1	TGTGCCAGCAGCTTCCGGGACAGGGGAAGGACCCAGTACTTC	CASSFRDRGRTQYF
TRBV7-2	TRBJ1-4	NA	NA	TGTGCCAGCAGCCAATACGGGGGGGGTAATGAAAAACTGTTTTTT	CASSQYGGGNEKLFF
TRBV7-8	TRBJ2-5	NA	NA	TGTGCCAGCAGCTTAGGAGGGTTACGGGAGACCCAGTACTTC	CASSLGGLRETQYF
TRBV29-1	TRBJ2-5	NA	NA	TGCAGCGTTGAAGGGACAGTTGAGACCCAGTACTTC	CSVEGTVETQYF
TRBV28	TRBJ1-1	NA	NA	TGTGCCAGCAGTTTGCGGGGTCAGGCGAACACTGAAGCTTTCTTT	CASSLRGQANTEAFF
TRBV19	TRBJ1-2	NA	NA	TGTGCCAGTAGAGACAGTATCTATGGCTACACCTTC	CASRDSIYGYTF
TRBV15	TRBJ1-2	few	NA	TGTGCCACCAGCAGCCCTCACAGGGATTATGGCTACACCTTC	CATSSPHRDYGYTF
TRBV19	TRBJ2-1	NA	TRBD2	TGTGCCAGTAGTACTGGGACTAGCGGGAGCAGTGAGCAGTTCTTC	CASSTGTSGSSEQFF
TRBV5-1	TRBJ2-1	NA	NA	TGCGCCAGCAGCCGGGCTAGCGTAGACCTCAATGAGCAGTTCTTC	CASSRASVDLNEQFF
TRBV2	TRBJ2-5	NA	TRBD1	TGTGCCAGCTCCAGAGCCGGGACAGGGAGCGAGACCCAGTACTTC	CASSRAGTGSETQYF
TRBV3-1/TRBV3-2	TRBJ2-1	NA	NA	TGTGCCAGCAGCGCCAGGGGCTACAATGAGCAGTTCTTC	CASSARGYNEQFF